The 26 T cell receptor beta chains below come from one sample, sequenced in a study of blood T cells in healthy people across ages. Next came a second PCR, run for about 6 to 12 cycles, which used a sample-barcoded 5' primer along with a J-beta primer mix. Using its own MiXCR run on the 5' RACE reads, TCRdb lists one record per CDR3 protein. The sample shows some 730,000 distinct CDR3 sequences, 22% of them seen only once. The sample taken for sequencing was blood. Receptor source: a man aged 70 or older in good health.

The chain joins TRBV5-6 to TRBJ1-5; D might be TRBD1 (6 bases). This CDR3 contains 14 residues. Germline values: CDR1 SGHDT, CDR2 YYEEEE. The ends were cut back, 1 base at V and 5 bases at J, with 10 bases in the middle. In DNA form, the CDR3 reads TGTGCCAGCAGCTTGAGGGGGGTCGATCAGCCCCAGCATTTT. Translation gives CASSLRGVDQPQHF. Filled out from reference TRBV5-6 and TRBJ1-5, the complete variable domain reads DAGVTQSPTHLIKTRGQQVTLRCSPKSGHDTVSWYQQALGQGPQFIFQYYEEEERQRGNFPDRFSGHQFPNYSSELNVNALLLGDSALYLCASSLRGVDQPQHFGDGTRLSIL.

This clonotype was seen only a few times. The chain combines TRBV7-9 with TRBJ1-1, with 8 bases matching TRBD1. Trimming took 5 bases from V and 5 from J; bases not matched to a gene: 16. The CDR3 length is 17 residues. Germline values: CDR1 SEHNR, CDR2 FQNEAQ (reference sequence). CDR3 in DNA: TGTGCCAGCAGCCTGAAATCATCGACAGGGGAGAGGACTGAAGCTTTCTTT. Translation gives CASSLKSSTGERTEAFF. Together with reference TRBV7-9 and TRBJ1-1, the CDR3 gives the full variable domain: DTGVSQNPRHKITKRGQNVTFRCDPISEHNRLYWYRQTLGQGPEFLTYFQNEAQLEKSRLLSDRFSAERPKGSFSTLEIQRTEQGDSAMYLCASSLKSSTGERTEAFFGQGTRLTVV.

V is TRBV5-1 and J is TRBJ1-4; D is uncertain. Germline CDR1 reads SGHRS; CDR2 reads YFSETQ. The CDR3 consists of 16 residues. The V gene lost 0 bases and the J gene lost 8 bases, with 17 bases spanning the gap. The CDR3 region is CASSLGVTPYQEKLFF. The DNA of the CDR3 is TGCGCCAGCAGCTTGGGCGTTACGCCTTATCAGGAAAAACTGTTTTTT.

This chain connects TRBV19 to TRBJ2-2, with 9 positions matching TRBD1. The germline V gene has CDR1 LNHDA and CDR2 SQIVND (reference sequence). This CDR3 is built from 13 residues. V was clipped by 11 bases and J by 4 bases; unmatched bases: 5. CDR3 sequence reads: CAGEDRGTGELFF. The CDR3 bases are TGTGCCGGTGAGGACAGGGGCACCGGGGAGCTGTTTTTT.

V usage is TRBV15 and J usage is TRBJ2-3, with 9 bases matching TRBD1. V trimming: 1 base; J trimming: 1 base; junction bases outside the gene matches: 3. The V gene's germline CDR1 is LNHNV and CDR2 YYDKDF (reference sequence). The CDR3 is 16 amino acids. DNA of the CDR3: TGTGCCACCAGCAGAGCCAGGGACAGGGGCACAGATACGCAGTATTTT. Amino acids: CATSRARDRGTDTQYF.

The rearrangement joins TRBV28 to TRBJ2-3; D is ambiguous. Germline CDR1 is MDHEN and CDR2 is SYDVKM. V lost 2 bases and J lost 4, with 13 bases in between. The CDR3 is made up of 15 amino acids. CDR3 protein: CASSLETARPDTQYF. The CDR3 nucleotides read TGTGCCAGCAGTTTAGAAACAGCTCGCCCAGATACGCAGTATTTT.

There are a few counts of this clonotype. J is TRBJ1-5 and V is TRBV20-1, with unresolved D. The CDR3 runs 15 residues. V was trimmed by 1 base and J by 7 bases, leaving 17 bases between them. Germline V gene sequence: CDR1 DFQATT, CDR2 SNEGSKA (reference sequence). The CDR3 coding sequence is TGCAGTGCTAGAGCCGGAACAGCCCGCGACCAGCCCCAGCATTTT. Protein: CSARAGTARDQPQHF.

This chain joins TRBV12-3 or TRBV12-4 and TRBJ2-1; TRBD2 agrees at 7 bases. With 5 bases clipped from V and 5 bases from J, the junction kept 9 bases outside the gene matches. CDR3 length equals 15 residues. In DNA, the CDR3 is TGTGCCAGCAGTCCTAGGGAGGGAGGGCACAATGAGCAGTTCTTC. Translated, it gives CASSPREGGHNEQFF.

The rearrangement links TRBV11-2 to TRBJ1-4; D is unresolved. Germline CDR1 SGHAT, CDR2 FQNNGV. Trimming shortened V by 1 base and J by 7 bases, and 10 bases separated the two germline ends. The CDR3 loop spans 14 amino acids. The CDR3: CASSLGPAGEKLFF. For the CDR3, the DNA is TGTGCCAGCAGCTTAGGCCCGGCTGGTGAAAAACTGTTTTTT.

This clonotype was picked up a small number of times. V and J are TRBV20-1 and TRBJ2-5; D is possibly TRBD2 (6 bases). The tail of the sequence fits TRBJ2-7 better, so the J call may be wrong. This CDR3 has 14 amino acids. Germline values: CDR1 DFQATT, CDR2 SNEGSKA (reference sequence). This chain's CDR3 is CSARGDLHSYEQYF. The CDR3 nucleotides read TGCAGTGCTAGAGGGGACTTACACTCCTACGAGCAGTACTTC.

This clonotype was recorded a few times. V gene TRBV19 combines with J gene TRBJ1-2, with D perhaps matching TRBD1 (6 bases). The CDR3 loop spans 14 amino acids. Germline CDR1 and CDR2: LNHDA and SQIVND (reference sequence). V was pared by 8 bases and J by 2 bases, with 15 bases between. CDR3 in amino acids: CASHRRTDNYGYTF. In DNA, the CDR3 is TGTGCCAGTCACCGAAGGACAGACAACTATGGCTACACCTTC.

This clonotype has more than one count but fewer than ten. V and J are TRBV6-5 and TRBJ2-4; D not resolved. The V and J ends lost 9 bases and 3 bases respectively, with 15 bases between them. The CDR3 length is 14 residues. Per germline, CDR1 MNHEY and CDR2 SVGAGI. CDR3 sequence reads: CASAVRIGKNIQYF. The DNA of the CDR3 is TGTGCCAGTGCCGTTAGGATAGGCAAAAACATTCAGTACTTC.

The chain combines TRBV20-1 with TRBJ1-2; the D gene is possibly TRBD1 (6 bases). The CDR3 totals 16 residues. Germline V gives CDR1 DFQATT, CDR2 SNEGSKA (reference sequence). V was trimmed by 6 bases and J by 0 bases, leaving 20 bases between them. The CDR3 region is CSAQSTGPNSNYGYTF. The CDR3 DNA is TGCAGTGCCCAAAGCACAGGGCCCAATTCTAACTATGGCTACACCTTC.

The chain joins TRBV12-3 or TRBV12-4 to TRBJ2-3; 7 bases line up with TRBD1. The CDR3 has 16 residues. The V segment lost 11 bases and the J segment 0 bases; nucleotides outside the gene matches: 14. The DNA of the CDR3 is TGTGCCTCAACTTCCAGGGGGTGCTTTAGCACAGATACGCAGTATTTT. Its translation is CASTSRGCFSTDTQYF.

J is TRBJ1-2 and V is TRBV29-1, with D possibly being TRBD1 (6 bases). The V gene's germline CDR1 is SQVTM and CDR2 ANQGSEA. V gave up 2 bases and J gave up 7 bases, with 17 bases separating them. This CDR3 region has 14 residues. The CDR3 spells CSVETPQGRSGYTF. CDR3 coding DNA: TGCAGCGTTGAAACCCCTCAGGGGAGGTCTGGCTACACCTTC.

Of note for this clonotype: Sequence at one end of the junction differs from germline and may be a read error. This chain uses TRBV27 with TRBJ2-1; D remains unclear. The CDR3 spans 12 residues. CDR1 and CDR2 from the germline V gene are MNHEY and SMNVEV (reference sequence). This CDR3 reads CVSSASYGEQFF. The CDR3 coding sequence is TGTGTCAGCAGTGCCTCATACGGTGAGCAGTTCTTC.

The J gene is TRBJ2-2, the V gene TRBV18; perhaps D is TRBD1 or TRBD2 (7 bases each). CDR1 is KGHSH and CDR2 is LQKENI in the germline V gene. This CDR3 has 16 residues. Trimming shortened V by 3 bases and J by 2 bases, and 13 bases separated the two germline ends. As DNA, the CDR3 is TGTGCCAGCTCACCGCGGGGGACAGATAACACCGGGGAGCTGTTTTTT. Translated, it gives CASSPRGTDNTGELFF. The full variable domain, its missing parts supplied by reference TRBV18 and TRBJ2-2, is NAGVMQNPRHLVRRRGQEARLRCSPMKGHSHVYWYRQLPEEGLKFMVYLQKENIIDESGMPKERFSAEFPKEGPSILRIQQVVRGDSAAYFCASSPRGTDNTGELFFGEGSRLTVL.

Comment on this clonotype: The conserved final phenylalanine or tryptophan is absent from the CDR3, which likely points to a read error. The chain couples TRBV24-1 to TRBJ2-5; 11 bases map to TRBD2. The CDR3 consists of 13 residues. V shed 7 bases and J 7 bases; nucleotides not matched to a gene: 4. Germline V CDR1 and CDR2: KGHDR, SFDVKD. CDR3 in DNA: TGTGCCACCAGAGACGGGACTAGCGGGACCCAGTACTCC. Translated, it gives CATRDGTSGTQYS.

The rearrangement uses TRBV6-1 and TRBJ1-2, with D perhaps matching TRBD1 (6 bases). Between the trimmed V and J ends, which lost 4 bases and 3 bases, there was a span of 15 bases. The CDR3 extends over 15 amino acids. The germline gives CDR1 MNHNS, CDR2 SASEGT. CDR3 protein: CASSGTGTGYYGYTF. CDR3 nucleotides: TGTGCCAGCAGTGGAACAGGGACCGGATACTATGGCTACACCTTC.

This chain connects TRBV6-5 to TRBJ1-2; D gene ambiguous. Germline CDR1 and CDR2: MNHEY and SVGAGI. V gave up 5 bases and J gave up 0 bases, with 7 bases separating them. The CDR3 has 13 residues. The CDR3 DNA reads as TGTGCCAGCAGTCCCCGACCTAACTATGGCTACACCTTC. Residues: CASSPRPNYGYTF.

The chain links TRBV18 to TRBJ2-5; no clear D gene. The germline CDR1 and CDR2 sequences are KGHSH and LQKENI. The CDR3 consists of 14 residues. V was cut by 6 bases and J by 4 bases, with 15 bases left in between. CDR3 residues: CASSQSGLPETQYF. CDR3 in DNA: TGTGCCAGCTCCCAGTCCGGGCTCCCAGAGACCCAGTACTTC.

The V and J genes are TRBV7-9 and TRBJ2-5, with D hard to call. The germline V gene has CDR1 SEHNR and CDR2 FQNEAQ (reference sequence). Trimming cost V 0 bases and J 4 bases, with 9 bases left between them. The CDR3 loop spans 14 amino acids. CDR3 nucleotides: TGTGCCAGCAGCTTAGCGCTGAATGGAGAGACCCAGTACTTC. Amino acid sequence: CASSLALNGETQYF.

Here the CDR3 reads CASSSLGAANEKLFF. CDR3 nucleotides: TGTGCCAGCAGCTCGTTGGGGGCCGCTAATGAAAAACTGTTTTTT. The J gene is TRBJ1-4, the V gene TRBV7-9; D might be TRBD1 (6 bases). This CDR3 has 15 residues. V lost 4 bases and J lost 3, with 12 bases in between. Germline V gives CDR1 SEHNR, CDR2 FQNEAQ (reference sequence).

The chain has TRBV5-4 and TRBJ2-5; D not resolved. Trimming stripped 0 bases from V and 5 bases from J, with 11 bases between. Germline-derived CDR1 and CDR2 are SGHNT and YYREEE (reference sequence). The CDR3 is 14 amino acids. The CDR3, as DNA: TGTGCCAGCAGCTTGGAAGGAATAGGGGAGACCCAGTACTTC. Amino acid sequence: CASSLEGIGETQYF.

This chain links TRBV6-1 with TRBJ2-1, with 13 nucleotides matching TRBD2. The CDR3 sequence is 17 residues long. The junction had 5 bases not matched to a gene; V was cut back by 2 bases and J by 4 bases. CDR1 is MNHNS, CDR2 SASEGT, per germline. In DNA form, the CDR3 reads TGTGCCAGCAGTGAACCGAGACTAGCGGGGGGTTACAATGAGCAGTTCTTC. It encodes CASSEPRLAGGYNEQFF.

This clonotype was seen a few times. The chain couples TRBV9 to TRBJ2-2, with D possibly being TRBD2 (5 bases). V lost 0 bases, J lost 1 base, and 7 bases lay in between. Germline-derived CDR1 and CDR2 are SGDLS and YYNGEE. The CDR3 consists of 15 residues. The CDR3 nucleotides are TGTGCCAGCAGCGTAGTTAGCGTGAACACCGGGGAGCTGTTTTTT. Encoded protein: CASSVVSVNTGELFF.